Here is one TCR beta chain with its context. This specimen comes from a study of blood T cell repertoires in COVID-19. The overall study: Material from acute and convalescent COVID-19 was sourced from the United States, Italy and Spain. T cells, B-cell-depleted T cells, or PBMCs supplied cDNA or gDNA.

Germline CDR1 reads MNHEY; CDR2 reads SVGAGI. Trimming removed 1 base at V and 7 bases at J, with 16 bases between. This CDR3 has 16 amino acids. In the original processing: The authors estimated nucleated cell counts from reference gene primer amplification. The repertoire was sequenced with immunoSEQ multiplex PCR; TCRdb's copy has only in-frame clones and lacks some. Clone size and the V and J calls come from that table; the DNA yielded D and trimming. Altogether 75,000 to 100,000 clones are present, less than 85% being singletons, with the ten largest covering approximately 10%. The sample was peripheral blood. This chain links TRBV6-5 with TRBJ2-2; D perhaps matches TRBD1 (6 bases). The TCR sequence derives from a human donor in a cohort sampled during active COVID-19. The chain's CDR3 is CASSYFRGQYLGELFF. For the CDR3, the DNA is TGTGCCAGCAGTTACTTCCGTGGACAGTATCTCGGGGAGCTGTTTTTT.